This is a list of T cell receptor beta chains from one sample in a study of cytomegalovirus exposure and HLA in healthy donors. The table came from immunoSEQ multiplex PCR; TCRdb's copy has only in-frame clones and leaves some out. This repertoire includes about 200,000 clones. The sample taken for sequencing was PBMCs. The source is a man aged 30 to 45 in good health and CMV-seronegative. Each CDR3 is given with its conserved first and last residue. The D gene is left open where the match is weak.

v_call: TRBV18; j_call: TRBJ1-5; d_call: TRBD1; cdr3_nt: TGTGCCAGCTCTATCACCGGGACAGGGAATCAGCCCCAGCATTTT; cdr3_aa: CASSITGTGNQPQHF
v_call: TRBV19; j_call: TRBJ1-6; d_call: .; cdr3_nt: TGTGCCAGTAGTACCGCTGGGGGCGGTTCACCCCTCCACTTT; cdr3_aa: CASSTAGGGSPLHF
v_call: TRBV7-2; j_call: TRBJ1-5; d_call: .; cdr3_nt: TGTGCCAGCAGCTTAGTACAGTCCCAGCCCCAGCATTTT; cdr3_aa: CASSLVQSQPQHF
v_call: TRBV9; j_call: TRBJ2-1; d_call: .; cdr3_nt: TGTGCCAGCAGCGTAGCCCCCCTAGTCGGAGCGGCCTCCTACAATGAGCAGTTCTTC; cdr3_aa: CASSVAPLVGAASYNEQFF
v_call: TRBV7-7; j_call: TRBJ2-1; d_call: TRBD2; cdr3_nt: TGTGCCAGCAGCTTACTAGCGGGGGGGACTATCTCCTCCTACAATGAGCAGTTCTTC; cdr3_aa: CASSLLAGGTISSYNEQFF
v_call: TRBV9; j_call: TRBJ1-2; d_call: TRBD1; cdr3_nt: TGTGCCAGCAGCGTAGGTCCCGAGACAGGGAGAGGCGGCTACACCTTC; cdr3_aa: CASSVGPETGRGGYTF
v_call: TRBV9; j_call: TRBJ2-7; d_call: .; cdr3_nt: TGTGCCAGCTCTGGGGGGAGAAGCTACGAGCAGTACTTC; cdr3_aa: CASSGGRSYEQYF
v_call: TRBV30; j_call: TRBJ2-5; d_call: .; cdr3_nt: TGTGCCTGGACCCTCCAAGAGACCCAGTACTTC; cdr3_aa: CAWTLQETQYF
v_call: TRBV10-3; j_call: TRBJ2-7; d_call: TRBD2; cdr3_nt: TGTGCCATCCGGGAACTAGCGGCATTTTCCGAGCAGTACTTC; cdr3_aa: CAIRELAAFSEQYF
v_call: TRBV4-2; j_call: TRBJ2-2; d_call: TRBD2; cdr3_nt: TGTGCCAGCAGCCTACCTAGCGGGGCGAGCACCGGGGAGCTGTTTTTT; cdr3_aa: CASSLPSGASTGELFF
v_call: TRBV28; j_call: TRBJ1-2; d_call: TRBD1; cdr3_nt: TGTGCCAGCAGTCCACAGACAGGGGGAAATGGCTACACCTTC; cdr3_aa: CASSPQTGGNGYTF
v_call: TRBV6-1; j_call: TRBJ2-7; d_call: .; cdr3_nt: TGTGCCAGCAGTCATACCCCGGGACAACCCTACGAGCAGTACTTC; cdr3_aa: CASSHTPGQPYEQYF
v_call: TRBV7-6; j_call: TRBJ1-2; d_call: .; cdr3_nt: TGTGCCAGCAGCTTAAGGGGGGGAGCTAACTATGGCTACACCTTC; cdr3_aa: CASSLRGGANYGYTF
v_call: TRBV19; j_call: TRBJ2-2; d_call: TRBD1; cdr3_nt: TGTGCCAGTAGCTTGACAGGGGGCGGAACCGGGGAGCTGTTTTTT; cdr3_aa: CASSLTGGGTGELFF
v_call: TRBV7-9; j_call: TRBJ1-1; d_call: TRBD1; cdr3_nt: TGTGCCAGCAGCGTCGGGACAGTTGAAGCTTTCTTT; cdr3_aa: CASSVGTVEAFF